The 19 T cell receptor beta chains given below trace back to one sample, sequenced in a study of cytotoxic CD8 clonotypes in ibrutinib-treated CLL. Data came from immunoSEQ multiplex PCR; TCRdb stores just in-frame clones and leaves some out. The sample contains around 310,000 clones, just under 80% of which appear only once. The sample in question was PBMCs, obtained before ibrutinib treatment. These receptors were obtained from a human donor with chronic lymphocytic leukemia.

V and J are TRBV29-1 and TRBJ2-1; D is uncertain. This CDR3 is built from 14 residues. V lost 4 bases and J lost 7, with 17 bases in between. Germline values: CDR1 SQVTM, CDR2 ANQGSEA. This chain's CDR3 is CSVGSTNWANEQFF. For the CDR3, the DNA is TGCAGCGTTGGGTCTACCAATTGGGCGAATGAGCAGTTCTTC.

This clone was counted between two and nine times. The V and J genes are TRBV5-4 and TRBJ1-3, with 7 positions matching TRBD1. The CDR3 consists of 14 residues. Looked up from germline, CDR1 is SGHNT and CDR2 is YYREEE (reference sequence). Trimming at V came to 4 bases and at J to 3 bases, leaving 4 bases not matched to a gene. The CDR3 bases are TGTGCCAGCAGCAGAGGGACAGATGGAAACACCATATATTTT. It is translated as CASSRGTDGNTIYF.

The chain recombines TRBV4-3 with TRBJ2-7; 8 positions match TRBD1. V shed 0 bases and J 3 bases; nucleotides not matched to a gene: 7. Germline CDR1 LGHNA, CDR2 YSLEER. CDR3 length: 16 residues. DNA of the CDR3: TGCGCCAGCAGCCAAGACAGGGGGCCCCTCGGCTACGAGCAGTACTTC. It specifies CASSQDRGPLGYEQYF.

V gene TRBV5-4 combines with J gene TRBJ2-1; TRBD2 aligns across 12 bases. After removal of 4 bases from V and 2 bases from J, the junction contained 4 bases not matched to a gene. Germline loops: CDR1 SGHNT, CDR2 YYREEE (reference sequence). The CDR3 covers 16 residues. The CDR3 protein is CASSRTSGTTYNEQFF. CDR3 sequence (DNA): TGTGCCAGCAGCCGGACTAGCGGGACTACCTACAATGAGCAGTTCTTC.

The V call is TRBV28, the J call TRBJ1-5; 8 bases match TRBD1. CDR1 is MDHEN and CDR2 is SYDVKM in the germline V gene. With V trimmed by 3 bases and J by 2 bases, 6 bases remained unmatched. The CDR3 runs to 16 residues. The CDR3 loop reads CASSFPRGLGNQPQHF. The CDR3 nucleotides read TGTGCCAGCAGTTTTCCCAGGGGGCTGGGCAATCAGCCCCAGCATTTT.

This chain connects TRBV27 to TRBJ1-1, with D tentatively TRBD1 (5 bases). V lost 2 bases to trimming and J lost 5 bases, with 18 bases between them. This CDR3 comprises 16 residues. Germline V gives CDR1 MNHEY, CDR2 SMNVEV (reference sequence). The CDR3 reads CASSLGLAPEGTEAFF. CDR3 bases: TGTGCCAGCAGTTTAGGTCTGGCCCCGGAGGGGACTGAAGCTTTCTTT.

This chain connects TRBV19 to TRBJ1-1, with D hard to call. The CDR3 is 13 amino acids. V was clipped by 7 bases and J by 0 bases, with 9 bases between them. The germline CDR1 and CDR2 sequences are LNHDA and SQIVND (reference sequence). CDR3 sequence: CASKDNMNTEAFF. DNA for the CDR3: TGTGCCAGTAAAGACAACATGAACACTGAAGCTTTCTTT.

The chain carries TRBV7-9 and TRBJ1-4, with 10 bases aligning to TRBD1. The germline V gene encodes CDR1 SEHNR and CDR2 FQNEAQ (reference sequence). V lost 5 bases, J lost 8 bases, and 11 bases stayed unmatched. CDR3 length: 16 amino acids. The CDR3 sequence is CASSQRGTGVWEKLFF. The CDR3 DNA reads TGTGCCAGCAGCCAACGGGGGACAGGGGTTTGGGAAAAACTGTTTTTT.

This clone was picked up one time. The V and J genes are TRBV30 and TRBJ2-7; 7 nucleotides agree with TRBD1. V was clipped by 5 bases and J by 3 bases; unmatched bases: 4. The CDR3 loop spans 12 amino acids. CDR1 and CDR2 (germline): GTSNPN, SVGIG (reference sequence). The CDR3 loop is CAWGTDYYEQYF. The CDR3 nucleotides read TGTGCCTGGGGGACAGACTACTACGAGCAGTACTTC.

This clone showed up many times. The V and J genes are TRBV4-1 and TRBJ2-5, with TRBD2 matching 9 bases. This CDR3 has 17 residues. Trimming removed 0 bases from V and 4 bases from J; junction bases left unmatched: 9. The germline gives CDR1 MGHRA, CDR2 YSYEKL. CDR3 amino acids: CASSQDRAGGPGETQYF. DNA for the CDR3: TGCGCCAGCAGCCAAGATAGGGCGGGAGGGCCAGGAGAGACCCAGTACTTC.

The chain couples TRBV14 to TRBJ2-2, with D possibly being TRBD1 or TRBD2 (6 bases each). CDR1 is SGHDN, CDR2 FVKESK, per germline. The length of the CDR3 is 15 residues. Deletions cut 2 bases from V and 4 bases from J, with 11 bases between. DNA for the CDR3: TGTGCCAGCAGCCAAACAGGGAGGATCACCGGGGAGCTGTTTTTT. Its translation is CASSQTGRITGELFF.

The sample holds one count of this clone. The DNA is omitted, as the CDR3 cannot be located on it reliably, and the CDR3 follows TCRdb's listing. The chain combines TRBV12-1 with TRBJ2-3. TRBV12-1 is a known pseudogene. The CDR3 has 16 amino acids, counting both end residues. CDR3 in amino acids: CASSFAWGIDTDTQYF.

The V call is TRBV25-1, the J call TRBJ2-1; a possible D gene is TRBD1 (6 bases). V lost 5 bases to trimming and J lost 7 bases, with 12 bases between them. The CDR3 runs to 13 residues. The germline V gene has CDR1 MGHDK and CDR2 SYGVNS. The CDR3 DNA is TGTGCCAGCAGTAACTACAGGGTTAATGAGCAGTTCTTC. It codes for CASSNYRVNEQFF.

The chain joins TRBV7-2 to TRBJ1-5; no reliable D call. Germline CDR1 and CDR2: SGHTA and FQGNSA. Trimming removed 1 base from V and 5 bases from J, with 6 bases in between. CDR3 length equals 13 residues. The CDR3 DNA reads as TGTGCCAGCAGCTTAGGGCGTGATCAGCCCCAGCATTTT. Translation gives CASSLGRDQPQHF.

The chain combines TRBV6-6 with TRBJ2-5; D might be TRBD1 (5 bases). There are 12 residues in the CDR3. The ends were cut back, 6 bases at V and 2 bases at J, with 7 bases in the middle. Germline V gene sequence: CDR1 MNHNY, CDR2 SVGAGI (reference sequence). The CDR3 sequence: CASRRQQETQYF. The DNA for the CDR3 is TGTGCCAGCAGACGACAGCAAGAGACCCAGTACTTC.

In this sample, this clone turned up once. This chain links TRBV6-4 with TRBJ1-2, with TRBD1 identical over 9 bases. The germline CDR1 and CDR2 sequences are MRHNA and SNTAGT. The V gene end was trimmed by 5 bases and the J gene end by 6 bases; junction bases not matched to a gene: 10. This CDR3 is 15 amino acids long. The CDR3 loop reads CASSRGQGGLDGYTF. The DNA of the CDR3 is TGTGCCAGCAGTCGGGGACAGGGCGGCCTCGATGGCTACACCTTC.

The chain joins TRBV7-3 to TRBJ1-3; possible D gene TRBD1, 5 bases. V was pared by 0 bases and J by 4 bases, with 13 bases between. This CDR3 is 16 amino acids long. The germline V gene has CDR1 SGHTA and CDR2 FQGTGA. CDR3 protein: CASSLTLQGSGNTIYF. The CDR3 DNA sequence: TGTGCCAGCAGCTTAACCCTCCAGGGCTCCGGAAACACCATATATTTT.

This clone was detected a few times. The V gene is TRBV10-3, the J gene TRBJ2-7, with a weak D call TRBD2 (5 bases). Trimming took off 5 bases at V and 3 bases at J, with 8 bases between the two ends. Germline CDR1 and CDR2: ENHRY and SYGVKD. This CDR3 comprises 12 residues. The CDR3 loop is CAISLGSYEQYF. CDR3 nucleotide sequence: TGTGCCATCAGTCTGGGGAGCTACGAGCAGTACTTC.

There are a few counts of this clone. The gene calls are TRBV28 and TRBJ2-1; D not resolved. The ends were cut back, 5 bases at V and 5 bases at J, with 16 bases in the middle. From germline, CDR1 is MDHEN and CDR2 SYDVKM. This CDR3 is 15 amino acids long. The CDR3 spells CASSRPGFSHNEQFF. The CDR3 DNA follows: TGTGCCAGCAGTCGTCCGGGTTTTAGTCACAATGAGCAGTTCTTC.